This T cell receptor (beta chain) came from a study of control samples from healthy donors and cancer patients. Repertoires were generated with immunoSEQ multiplex PCR, while TCRdb's copy carries only in-frame clones and drops some. The repertoire holds tens of thousands of clones, with 91% as singletons. This sequence originates from a middle-aged man with lung cancer. Sequencing input: PBMCs.

The chain's CDR3 is CASSYSTGARPQHF. CDR3 nucleotides: TGTGCCAGCAGTTACTCAACAGGGGCTCGGCCCCAGCATTTT. The chain uses TRBV6-5 and TRBJ1-5; 7 positions agree with TRBD1. CDR1 is MNHEY, CDR2 SVGAGI, per germline. The CDR3 sequence is 14 residues long. The trim removed 0 bases at V and 9 bases at J, leaving 5 bases unmatched.